This is a list of T cell receptor beta chains from one sample in a study of vaccination and CD4 T cells after COVID-19. Using its own MiXCR run on the PCR reads, TCRdb lists one record per CDR3 protein. The data show 25,000 or so distinct CDR3 sequences, roughly 50% seen once. Sequences were derived from CD4+ T cells from blood, sampled about 7 months after SARS-CoV-2 vaccination. These receptors were taken from a human donor who had recovered from COVID-19. CDR3s include the opening cysteine and the closing phenylalanine or tryptophan. D genes are given only for firm matches. Clone size, where shown, is once, few, many, or a class for clones that have expanded.

DNA: TGTGCCATCAGTGAGAGGAGCCCAGCGGGAGGGACCCAGCATTTT
CDR3: CAISERSPAGGTQHF
size: -
V: TRBV10-3
D: -
J: TRBJ1-5

DNA: TGTGCCAGCAGTGAAGAGCGGCAGCGACAAGAGACCCAGTACTTC
CDR3: CASSEERQRQETQYF
size: -
V: TRBV2
D: -
J: TRBJ2-5

DNA: TGCAGCGTCTCCGGGACTAGCATCCCCTACAATGAGCAGTTCTTC
CDR3: CSVSGTSIPYNEQFF
size: -
V: TRBV29-1
D: TRBD2
J: TRBJ2-1

DNA: TGTGCCAGCAGTACGGAGGGGAACACTGAAGCTTTCTTT
CDR3: CASSTEGNTEAFF
size: -
V: TRBV7-3
D: -
J: TRBJ1-1

DNA: TGTGCCAGCAGCTCCAACAGGGGGGGAGGCAATGAGCAGTTCTTC
CDR3: CASSSNRGGGNEQFF
size: -
V: TRBV6-1
D: -
J: TRBJ2-1

DNA: TGTGCCAGCAACCTAGGAGACAATGAGCAGTTCTTC
CDR3: CASNLGDNEQFF
size: -
V: TRBV6-1
D: -
J: TRBJ2-1

DNA: TGTGCCAGCAGGATCGACACCCGATCGCCCCAGCATTTT
CDR3: CASRIDTRSPQHF
size: few
V: TRBV2
D: -
J: TRBJ1-5

DNA: TGTGCCAGTAGTATATCGGCCCAACAATCAGATACGCAGTATTTT
CDR3: CASSISAQQSDTQYF
size: -
V: TRBV19
D: -
J: TRBJ2-3

DNA: TGTGCCAGCAAAGCCCACCCCCAAGAGACCCAGTACTTC
CDR3: CASKAHPQETQYF
size: -
V: TRBV6-1
D: -
J: TRBJ2-5

DNA: TGTGCAGAAACAGGGAGCTCCTACGAGCAGTACTTC
CDR3: CAETGSSYEQYF
size: -
V: TRBV19
D: -
J: TRBJ2-7

DNA: TGTGCCAGCAGCTTCTACCTAGCTGGGGATACGCAGTATTTT
CDR3: CASSFYLAGDTQYF
size: -
V: TRBV5-4
D: -
J: TRBJ2-3

DNA: TGTGCCAGCAGCTTATGGTACCACCCGGAGGTGGATTCACCCCTCCACTTT
CDR3: CASSLWYHPEVDSPLHF
size: few
V: TRBV7-9
D: -
J: TRBJ1-6

DNA: TGTGCCAGCAGCCCAGCCGGGACTAGCGGGAGTGTTGAGCAGTTCTTC
CDR3: CASSPAGTSGSVEQFF
size: -
V: TRBV7-9
D: TRBD2
J: TRBJ2-1

DNA: TGCAGTGCTAGGTGGGATATTAGGGGTAGCGAGCAGTACTTC
CDR3: CSARWDIRGSEQYF
size: once
V: TRBV20-1
D: -
J: TRBJ2-7

DNA: TGTGCCAGCAGTTTGACTAGCGGGAGTAATGAGCAGTTCTTC
CDR3: CASSLTSGSNEQFF
size: once
V: TRBV28
D: TRBD2
J: TRBJ2-1

DNA: TGTGCCAGCAGGGGCGGCAGGGTGGCCACTGAAGCTTTCTTT
CDR3: CASRGGRVATEAFF
size: -
V: TRBV28
D: -
J: TRBJ1-1

DNA: TGCAGTGCTAGTCGCCCTACTGCATACAGGGTGGGGGTATTTTGGAGCAATCAGCCCCAGCATTTT
CDR3: CSASRPTAYRVGVFWSNQPQHF
size: medium-sized
V: TRBV20-1
D: -
J: TRBJ1-5

DNA: TGTGCCAGCAGAGAAACAGGGATGGCCGGGGAGCTGTTTTTT
CDR3: CASRETGMAGELFF
size: -
V: TRBV6-5
D: -
J: TRBJ2-2

DNA: TGCGCCAGCAGTCACCCCCGACAGGTCAATCAGCCCCAGCATTTT
CDR3: CASSHPRQVNQPQHF
size: -
V: TRBV23-1
D: -
J: TRBJ1-5

DNA: TGTGCCAGCTCCGTTGCGGGAGCCAGCCCCGCCACCTACGAGCAGTACTTC
CDR3: CASSVAGASPATYEQYF
size: once
V: TRBV28
D: TRBD2
J: TRBJ2-7

DNA: TGTGCCAGCAGTTTGGTGTATGGCAGGGGCAATCAGCCCCAGCATTTT
CDR3: CASSLVYGRGNQPQHF
size: once
V: TRBV28
D: -
J: TRBJ1-5

DNA: TGTGCCAGCAGCCTACAGGGGTTCAATTCACCCCTCCACTTT
CDR3: CASSLQGFNSPLHF
size: few
V: TRBV7-8
D: TRBD1
J: TRBJ1-6

DNA: TGCAGTGCTTTTGCAGGGGGGTCTGGCCAAGAGACCCAGTACTTC
CDR3: CSAFAGGSGQETQYF
size: -
V: TRBV20-1
D: -
J: TRBJ2-5

DNA: TGTGCCAGCAGCCCCGTCGGGACTAGCGGGAGGCCCTTGGCGACCCAGTACTTC
CDR3: CASSPVGTSGRPLATQYF
size: few
V: TRBV7-9
D: TRBD2
J: TRBJ2-5

DNA: TGTGCCAGCGGACCGGGGGTAGGGCAAGAGACCCAGTACTTC
CDR3: CASGPGVGQETQYF
size: -
V: TRBV6-2/TRBV6-3
D: -
J: TRBJ2-5

DNA: TGTGCCACCAGCGGATATCAGGAGCGCCACTCTGGAAACACCATATATTTT
CDR3: CATSGYQERHSGNTIYF
size: -
V: TRBV15
D: -
J: TRBJ1-3

DNA: TGTGCCAGTAGTATATACCCAGGGACTCTCACAGATACGCAGTATTTT
CDR3: CASSIYPGTLTDTQYF
size: -
V: TRBV19
D: -
J: TRBJ2-3

DNA: TGTGCCAGCAGCCAAGCAACGTACCAAGAGACCCAGTACTTC
CDR3: CASSQATYQETQYF
size: -
V: TRBV14
D: -
J: TRBJ2-5

DNA: TGTGCCAGCAGTTTATCCGTAGCGGGGAGTAACACAGATACGCAGTATTTT
CDR3: CASSLSVAGSNTDTQYF
size: -
V: TRBV28
D: TRBD2
J: TRBJ2-3

DNA: TGTGCCAGCAGTTCCCCAGGAGCCAAAAACATTCAGTACTTC
CDR3: CASSSPGAKNIQYF
size: -
V: TRBV27
D: -
J: TRBJ2-4

DNA: TGCAGTGCTGGCGGGAGTGGAGAGACCCAGTACTTC
CDR3: CSAGGSGETQYF
size: -
V: TRBV20-1
D: TRBD2
J: TRBJ2-5

DNA: TGTGCCAGCAGTTCGACAGGGGATGGGGATACGCAGTATTTT
CDR3: CASSSTGDGDTQYF
size: few
V: TRBV28
D: TRBD1
J: TRBJ2-3

DNA: TGCAGTGCTAGAGATCAGGTAGATACGCAGTATTTT
CDR3: CSARDQVDTQYF
size: -
V: TRBV20-1
D: -
J: TRBJ2-3

DNA: TGTGCCAGCAGCAGAACAGGGATCGGTACGCAGTATTTT
CDR3: CASSRTGIGTQYF
size: -
V: TRBV5-8
D: -
J: TRBJ2-3

DNA: TGCAGTGCAAACCCGGGACAGGGGGCATACGAGCAGTACTTC
CDR3: CSANPGQGAYEQYF
size: -
V: TRBV20-1
D: TRBD1
J: TRBJ2-7

DNA: TGTGCCAGCAGCTTAAGTGGAGGATTATTGGTGGGAGAGGCGGGTAACGAGCAGTACTTC
CDR3: CASSLSGGLLVGEAGNEQYF
size: -
V: TRBV7-3
D: -
J: TRBJ2-7

DNA: TGCAGTGCGAGCGGGACTAGCGGAGAAGAGACCCAGTACTTC
CDR3: CSASGTSGEETQYF
size: few
V: TRBV20-1
D: TRBD2
J: TRBJ2-5

DNA: TGTGCCAGCAGCTGGACAGGGGCCACCACAGATACGCAGTATTTT
CDR3: CASSWTGATTDTQYF
size: few
V: TRBV25-1
D: TRBD1
J: TRBJ2-3

DNA: TGTGCCAGTAGTCCTAGACAGGGGAAGGGCGAGCAGTACTTC
CDR3: CASSPRQGKGEQYF
size: -
V: TRBV19
D: TRBD1
J: TRBJ2-7

DNA: TGTGCCAGCAGCTTAGGAGGGGACAATCAGCCCCAGCATTTT
CDR3: CASSLGGDNQPQHF
size: -
V: TRBV7-9
D: -
J: TRBJ1-5

DNA: TGTGCCAGCAGCTTAGGTTCCCCGTCCTACAATGAGCAGTTCTTC
CDR3: CASSLGSPSYNEQFF
size: -
V: TRBV7-9
D: -
J: TRBJ2-1

DNA: TGCAGTGCCTTACAGGGGGCGTTGAGCAATCAGCCCCAGCATTTT
CDR3: CSALQGALSNQPQHF
size: -
V: TRBV20-1
D: TRBD1
J: TRBJ1-5

DNA: TGTGCCAGCAGCTTTAGATCAGGGGCTGGATACGAGCAGTACTTC
CDR3: CASSFRSGAGYEQYF
size: few
V: TRBV7-8
D: -
J: TRBJ2-7

DNA: TGTGCCAGCAGTTACGGGGGGATTAGCAATCAGCCCCAGCATTTT
CDR3: CASSYGGISNQPQHF
size: -
V: TRBV28
D: -
J: TRBJ1-5

DNA: TGTGCCAACAGTGGTGGGATTGGGAGGGCGAATGAGCAGTTCTTC
CDR3: CANSGGIGRANEQFF
size: -
V: TRBV10-3
D: TRBD2
J: TRBJ2-1

DNA: TGCGCCAGCAGCCAAGGGTTGCGGGGGGCAAAAACAGATACGCAGTATTTT
CDR3: CASSQGLRGAKTDTQYF
size: -
V: TRBV4-1
D: TRBD2
J: TRBJ2-3

DNA: TGTGCCAGCAGCTTAGAAGACAGGGGCTATGGCTACACCTTC
CDR3: CASSLEDRGYGYTF
size: few
V: TRBV7-8
D: TRBD1
J: TRBJ1-2

DNA: TGTGCCAGCAGGAGCGTCACAGGGCTGGACACCGGGGAGCTGTTTTTT
CDR3: CASRSVTGLDTGELFF
size: -
V: TRBV28
D: -
J: TRBJ2-2